The 26 T cell receptor beta chains reported below all come from one sample, sequenced in a study of shared clonotypes between healthy human individuals. Profiling relied on immunoSEQ multiplex PCR, and the TCRdb table lists in-frame clones only, not all of them. The table shows some 2.3 million clones, with over 85% occurring only once. The specimen was naive CD4+ T cells from PBMCs. As for subset: CD45RA+ positively selected. These TCRs come from a man aged 18 to 29 in good health. Some clones in this sample may be carry-over from other donors' samples.

The V and J genes are TRBV7-2 and TRBJ1-3; D gene ambiguous. The V end was cut by 2 bases, the J end by 8 bases, with 13 bases between. The CDR3 totals 14 residues. Germline CDR1 and CDR2: SGHTA and FQGNSA. CDR3 nucleotides: TGTGCCAGCAGCTTAAATGGCAGACGGGACACCATATATTTT. It yields the protein CASSLNGRRDTIYF. The full variable domain, in which reference TRBV7-2 and TRBJ1-3 provide the parts outside the CDR3, is GAGVSQSPSNKVTEKGKDVELRCDPISGHTALYWYRQSLGQGLEFLIYFQGNSAPDKSGLPSDRFSAERTGGSVSTLTIQRTQQEDSAVYLCASSLNGRRDTIYFGEGSWLTVV.

The V call is TRBV15, the J call TRBJ2-3; 10 bases align to TRBD2. Germline CDR1 reads LNHNV; CDR2 reads YYDKDF (reference sequence). CDR3 length: 15 residues. With 7 bases clipped from V and 5 bases from J, the junction kept 9 bases outside the gene matches. CDR3 sequence reads: CATTSSGSSLDTQYF. CDR3 in DNA: TGTGCCACCACCTCTAGCGGGAGTTCTTTAGATACGCAGTATTTT.

The chain joins TRBV27 to TRBJ2-7; the D gene could be TRBD1 or TRBD2 (5 bases each). Germline V CDR1 and CDR2: MNHEY, SMNVEV (reference sequence). The CDR3 has 15 amino acids. With 1 base removed from V and 7 bases from J, the gap between germline ends came to 17 bases. Here the CDR3 reads CASSLWGWGPREQYF. CDR3 bases: TGTGCCAGCAGTTTATGGGGGTGGGGACCCCGGGAGCAGTACTTC.

The V gene is TRBV27, the J gene TRBJ1-4; no firm D call. With 5 bases removed from V and 3 bases from J, the gap between germline ends came to 13 bases. The CDR3 is made up of 15 amino acids. The germline V gene has CDR1 MNHEY and CDR2 SMNVEV (reference sequence). In DNA, the CDR3 is TGTGCCAGCAGTGCCTCCGGGCGGTCTAATGAAAAACTGTTTTTT. Its protein is CASSASGRSNEKLFF.

The J gene is TRBJ2-7, the V gene TRBV5-8, with TRBD2 matching over 10 bases. CDR3 length: 14 amino acids. Germline-derived CDR1 and CDR2 are SGHTS and YDEGEE. After removal of 5 bases from V and 0 bases from J, the junction contained 2 bases not matched to a gene. This CDR3 reads CASRRLAGSYEQYF. CDR3 nucleotide sequence: TGTGCCAGCAGAAGACTAGCGGGCTCCTACGAGCAGTACTTC.

The chain has TRBV5-1 and TRBJ1-4; D may be TRBD1 (5 bases). Germline loops: CDR1 SGHRS, CDR2 YFSETQ. V was pared by 4 bases and J by 2 bases, with 12 bases between. The CDR3 covers 15 residues. The CDR3 here is CASSAQGGTNEKLFF. The CDR3 DNA follows: TGCGCCAGCAGCGCCCAGGGCGGCACTAATGAAAAACTGTTTTTT.

With respect to this clone: The sample contains more than one DNA sequence encoding this CDR3. This chain connects TRBV7-9 to TRBJ1-1; D gene uncertain. CDR1 is SEHNR and CDR2 is FQNEAQ in the germline V gene (reference sequence). Trimming removed 5 bases at V and 2 bases at J, with 9 bases between. The CDR3 has 13 amino acids. This chain's CDR3 is CASSLDSNTEAFF. Here the CDR3 DNA reads TGTGCCAGCAGCCTCGATTCAAACACTGAAGCTTTCTTT.

The chain uses TRBV29-1 and TRBJ2-7; TRBD1 agrees at 10 bases. The CDR3 extends over 13 amino acids. Trimming removed 7 bases from V and 5 bases from J; junction bases left unmatched: 8. Per germline, CDR1 SQVTM and CDR2 ANQGSEA. The CDR3 loop is CSASDRGGDEQYF. As DNA, the CDR3 is TGCAGCGCCTCGGACAGGGGGGGCGACGAGCAGTACTTC.

This clone was observed a single time. The identical CDR3 is also encoded by other nucleotide sequences in the sample. The chain uses TRBV4-2 and TRBJ2-1; 7 bases agree with TRBD2. CDR1 and CDR2 from the germline V gene are LGHNA and YNFKEQ. CDR3 length: 16 residues. Trimming at V came to 3 bases and at J to 2 bases, leaving 7 bases not matched to a gene. The CDR3 DNA is TGTGCCAGCAGCCAGGAACCTAGCGGCACCTACAATGAGCAGTTCTTC. Translation gives CASSQEPSGTYNEQFF.

Here the CDR3 DNA reads TGTGCCAGCAGCGCTGGGAGTCCAGGCTACAATGAGCAGTTCTTC. Its protein product is CASSAGSPGYNEQFF. The chain uses TRBV5-4 and TRBJ2-1, with D perhaps matching TRBD2 (5 bases). Germline CDR1 SGHNT, CDR2 YYREEE (reference sequence). CDR3 size: 15 residues. Trimming took off 4 bases at V and 3 bases at J, with 14 bases between the two ends.

The rearrangement uses TRBV6-5 and TRBJ2-7; the D is unclear. Per germline, CDR1 MNHEY and CDR2 SVGAGI. The CDR3 consists of 14 residues. V lost 6 bases to trimming and J lost 1 base, with 13 bases between them. This CDR3 is CASRAMAVSYEQYF. CDR3 nucleotides: TGTGCCAGCAGAGCCATGGCGGTGTCCTACGAGCAGTACTTC.

The chain links TRBV6-6 to TRBJ1-5; maybe TRBD1 (5 bases). Germline V lookup: CDR1 MNHNY, CDR2 SVGAGI (reference sequence). V was cut by 2 bases and J by 6 bases, with 11 bases left in between. There are 14 residues in the CDR3. CDR3 sequence (DNA): TGTGCCAGCAGTTACCCCGGGGGGACTCAGCCCCAGCATTTT. Residues: CASSYPGGTQPQHF.

The V and J genes are TRBV11-2 and TRBJ2-1; a possible D gene is TRBD2 (5 bases). V was clipped by 3 bases and J by 9 bases, with 18 bases between them. Germline CDR1 SGHAT, CDR2 FQNNGV. The CDR3 runs 15 residues. In DNA form, the CDR3 reads TGTGCCAGCAGCTTGAGCTGGCTAGCCGGCACTGAGCAGTTCTTC. Amino acid sequence: CASSLSWLAGTEQFF.

The chain joins TRBV28 to TRBJ1-1; 10 positions agree with TRBD1. V shed 5 bases and J 4 bases; nucleotides not matched to a gene: 16. In germline, CDR1 is MDHEN, CDR2 SYDVKM. The CDR3 has 18 amino acids. In nucleotides, the CDR3 is TGTGCCAGCAGTCGGGGTCCGGGACAGGGGAGGTGGCGCACTGAAGCTTTCTTT. Amino acid sequence: CASSRGPGQGRWRTEAFF. The variable domain in full, with the rest retrieved from reference TRBV28 and TRBJ1-1, is DVKVTQSSRYLVKRTGEKVFLECVQDMDHENMFWYRQDPGLGLRLIYFSYDVKMKEKGDIPEGYSVSREKKERFSLILESASTNQTSMYLCASSRGPGQGRWRTEAFFGQGTRLTVV.

The chain links TRBV4-1 to TRBJ2-1; D not certain. V was trimmed by 0 bases and J by 8 bases, leaving 8 bases between them. CDR3 length equals 13 residues. Germline CDR1 reads MGHRA; CDR2 reads YSYEKL. The CDR3 nucleotides are TGCGCCAGCAGCCAAGAAGGCCCCCATGAGCAGTTCTTC. Protein sequence: CASSQEGPHEQFF.

DNA of the CDR3: TGTGCCAGCAGTTTAATTAGCGGGAGTACGTACAATGAGCAGTTCTTC. Protein sequence: CASSLISGSTYNEQFF. This chain uses TRBV28 with TRBJ2-1; 9 nucleotides match TRBD2. Germline V gene sequence: CDR1 MDHEN, CDR2 SYDVKM. The CDR3 is 16 residues long. V was clipped by 2 bases and J by 4 bases; unmatched bases: 6.

This clone was recorded only once. J is TRBJ1-5 and V is TRBV28; 10 bases are a match to TRBD1. The CDR3 sequence is 15 residues long. Trimming removed 6 bases from V and 6 bases from J; junction bases left unmatched: 8. The germline CDR1 and CDR2 sequences are MDHEN and SYDVKM. The CDR3 DNA sequence: TGTGCCAGCAGGGGACGACAGGGGGCGAGTCAGCCCCAGCATTTT. Its protein is CASRGRQGASQPQHF.

The gene calls are TRBV6-5 and TRBJ2-5, with 9 bases that match TRBD2. Germline assignment: CDR1 MNHEY and CDR2 SVGAGI. This CDR3 has 14 amino acids. V shed 6 bases and J 7 bases; nucleotides not matched to a gene: 9. The CDR3 coding sequence is TGTGCCAGCAGACCCGGACTAGCGAGCCTGACCCAGTACTTC. It encodes CASRPGLASLTQYF.

V and J are TRBV6-5 and TRBJ1-3; 9 positions agree with TRBD1. Germline lookup yields CDR1 MNHEY and CDR2 SVGAGI. V lost 6 bases, J lost 2 bases, and 2 bases stayed unmatched. The CDR3 has 14 residues. CDR3 DNA: TGTGCCAGCAGGCGGGACAGGGCTGGAAACACCATATATTTT. This encodes CASRRDRAGNTIYF.

The CDR3 is CASSEPPGTGELFF. CDR3 coding DNA: TGTGCCAGCAGTGAACCTCCAGGGACCGGGGAGCTGTTTTTT. The chain couples TRBV25-1 to TRBJ2-2; TRBD1 is a possible D gene (5 bases). Trimming stripped 2 bases from V and 5 bases from J, with 9 bases between. The CDR3 totals 14 residues. Germline CDR1 and CDR2: MGHDK and SYGVNS.

The chain has TRBV6-4 and TRBJ1-1; 7 positions match TRBD1. J was trimmed by 2 bases and V by 6 bases; bases with no gene match: 3. Germline V gene sequence: CDR1 MRHNA, CDR2 SNTAGT. There are 13 residues in the CDR3. The CDR3 loop reads CASRDRPNTEAFF. CDR3 sequence (DNA): TGTGCCAGCAGGGACAGGCCTAACACTGAAGCTTTCTTT.

The J gene is TRBJ2-5, the V gene TRBV2; no clear D. Germline V gene data show CDR1 as SNHLY and CDR2 as FYNNEI. Trimming stripped 8 bases from V and 1 base from J, with 14 bases between. The CDR3 contains 14 residues. The CDR3 nucleotides are TGTGCCAGCGGCCATGAGACGGGCCAAGAGACCCAGTACTTC. Its protein product is CASGHETGQETQYF.

The rearrangement uses TRBV5-1 and TRBJ1-2; D not certain. In germline, CDR1 is SGHRS, CDR2 YFSETQ. Trimming cost V 2 bases and J 0 bases, with 11 bases left between them. This CDR3 has 15 residues. The CDR3: CASSLSTATNYGYTF. CDR3 in DNA: TGCGCCAGCAGCTTATCAACAGCAACTAACTATGGCTACACCTTC.

This rearrangement joins TRBV27 to TRBJ2-3; 9 nucleotides align to TRBD2. This CDR3 has 15 amino acids. In germline, CDR1 is MNHEY, CDR2 SMNVEV (reference sequence). Trimming at V came to 1 base and at J to 3 bases, leaving 2 bases not matched to a gene. CDR3 sequence (DNA): TGTGCCAGCAGTTTATTCCTAGCGGGAACAGATACGCAGTATTTT. Translating it yields CASSLFLAGTDTQYF.

V usage is TRBV5-4 and J usage is TRBJ2-3, with D tentatively TRBD1 (6 bases). The CDR3 has 16 residues. CDR1 and CDR2 from the germline V gene are SGHNT and YYREEE (reference sequence). With 2 bases removed from V and 3 bases from J, the gap between germline ends came to 16 bases. The CDR3 DNA sequence: TGTGCCAGCAGCTTCCTTACAGGGAAGGGGACAGATACGCAGTATTTT. Protein: CASSFLTGKGTDTQYF. Full variable domain (outside the CDR3, taken from reference TRBV5-4 and TRBJ2-3): ETGVTQSPTHLIKTRGQQVTLRCSSQSGHNTVSWYQQALGQGPQFIFQYYREEENGRGNFPPRFSGLQFPNYSSELNVNALELDDSALYLCASSFLTGKGTDTQYFGPGTRLTVL.

Details on this clone: The same CDR3 is also encoded by other DNA sequences in this sample. The V gene is TRBV7-9, the J gene TRBJ1-1, with D possibly TRBD1 on 6 matching bases. This CDR3 comprises 13 residues. The V and J ends lost 4 bases and 0 bases respectively, with 6 bases between them. Germline V CDR1 and CDR2: SEHNR, FQNEAQ (reference sequence). DNA for the CDR3: TGTGCCAGCAGCTGGACAGTGAACACTGAAGCTTTCTTT. Its protein product is CASSWTVNTEAFF.